Described below is a single T cell receptor beta chain sequence and its context. The sample is drawn from a study of blood T cell repertoires in COVID-19. In the original analysis: Amplification of reference gene primers provided the estimated nucleated cell counts. TCRdb's table, derived via immunoSEQ multiplex PCR, lists solely in-frame clones and lacks some. V, J and clone size were drawn from that table, and D and trimming were deduced from the DNA. The sample holds 130,000 to 150,000 clones, about nine tenths seen once. V trimming: 5 bases; J trimming: 2 bases; junction bases outside the gene matches: 2. Germline V gene sequence: CDR1 SGHTA, CDR2 FQGNSA. The CDR3 consists of 14 residues.

Input material: peripheral blood. J is TRBJ2-7 and V is TRBV7-2, with 11 bases fitting TRBD2. The origin of this receptor is a human donor in a cohort sampled during active COVID-19. CDR3 DNA: TGTGCCAGCAGCGGGGGACTAGCGGCCTACGAGCAGTACTTC. Translated, it gives CASSGGLAAYEQYF.